These 7 T cell receptor beta chains were all obtained from the same sample, sequenced in a study of T cells in Graves' hyperthyroidism and ophthalmopathy. The investigators amplified TCR beta CDR3 regions from RNA transcripts. The HTBI set primed first-round TCR CDR3 RT-PCR. TCRdb reprocessed the multiplex PCR reads via MiXCR and lists one record per CDR3 protein. This table holds approximately 590,000 distinct CDR3 sequences, roughly 14% found once. The specimen sequenced was blood. Receptor source: a woman in her thirties with Graves' hyperthyroidism.

This clonotype was detected only a few times. The chain recombines TRBV14 with TRBJ2-7; possible D gene TRBD1, 6 bases. The CDR3 sequence is 14 residues long. The germline V and J ends were trimmed by 4 bases and 3 bases, with 13 bases remaining between them. Germline V gene data show CDR1 as SGHDN and CDR2 as FVKESK. The CDR3, as DNA: TGTGCCAGCAGCCCGAGACAGGTACTCTACGAGCAGTACTTC. The encoded protein is CASSPRQVLYEQYF.

This clonotype was observed a few times. V gene TRBV28 combines with J gene TRBJ2-2; D might be TRBD1 or TRBD2, each matching 5 bases. CDR1 and CDR2 from the germline V gene are MDHEN and SYDVKM. V was cut by 7 bases and J by 0 bases, with 9 bases left in between. This CDR3 contains 14 residues. CDR3 sequence (DNA): TGTGCCAGCATGAGGGGATCGAACACCGGGGAGCTGTTTTTT. This translates into CASMRGSNTGELFF.

In its sample, this clonotype was seen many times. The chain carries TRBV11-3 and TRBJ1-1; D gene unclear. With 0 bases removed from V and 1 base from J, the gap between germline ends came to 6 bases. CDR3 length: 14 residues. CDR1 is SGHNT and CDR2 is YENEEA in the germline V gene. In nucleotides, the CDR3 is TGTGCCAGCAGCTTAGATACCGGGAACACTGAAGCTTTCTTT. Protein: CASSLDTGNTEAFF.

This clonotype appeared many times. The rearrangement links TRBV2 to TRBJ2-7; the match to TRBD2 covers 8 bases. CDR1 is SNHLY and CDR2 is FYNNEI in the germline V gene. With 2 bases clipped from V and 3 bases from J, the junction kept 6 bases outside the gene matches. This CDR3 is built from 15 residues. CDR3 in amino acids: CASSEQLAVNYEQYF. The CDR3 DNA reads as TGTGCCAGCAGTGAACAACTAGCGGTAAACTACGAGCAGTACTTC.

This clonotype was recorded many times. The rearrangement links TRBV29-1 to TRBJ1-1; D remains unclear. Looked up from germline, CDR1 is SQVTM and CDR2 is ANQGSEA. Trimming cost V 3 bases and J 3 bases, with 17 bases left between them. This CDR3 is 15 amino acids long. The CDR3 bases are TGCAGCGTTGAGTACGGGCTGCGGTTCGACACTGAAGCTTTCTTT. It translates to CSVEYGLRFDTEAFF.

This clonotype was observed at least ten times. V and J are TRBV12-3 or TRBV12-4 and TRBJ2-1; 7 bases line up with TRBD2. Trimming removed 5 bases from V and 2 bases from J; junction bases left unmatched: 6. The CDR3 consists of 15 residues. The DNA for the CDR3 is TGTGCCAGCAGTCGGCGGGAGTATACCTACAATGAGCAGTTCTTC. Translated: CASSRREYTYNEQFF.

This clonotype was detected only a few times. The chain employs TRBV5-8 and TRBJ2-7, with D possibly TRBD2 on 5 matching bases. V lost 0 bases to trimming and J lost 2 bases, with 15 bases between them. The CDR3 is made up of 16 amino acids. From germline, CDR1 is SGHTS and CDR2 YDEGEE. As DNA, the CDR3 is TGTGCCAGCAGCTTGGAGTTGCGGGTCCCAACCTACGAGCAGTACTTC. This sequence encodes CASSLELRVPTYEQYF. Using reference TRBV5-8 and TRBJ2-7 for the parts outside the CDR3, the full variable domain is EAGVTQSPTHLIKTRGQQATLRCSPISGHTSVYWYQQALGLGLQFLLWYDEGEERNRGNFPPRFSGRQFPNYSSELNVNALELEDSALYLCASSLELRVPTYEQYFGPGTRLTVT.